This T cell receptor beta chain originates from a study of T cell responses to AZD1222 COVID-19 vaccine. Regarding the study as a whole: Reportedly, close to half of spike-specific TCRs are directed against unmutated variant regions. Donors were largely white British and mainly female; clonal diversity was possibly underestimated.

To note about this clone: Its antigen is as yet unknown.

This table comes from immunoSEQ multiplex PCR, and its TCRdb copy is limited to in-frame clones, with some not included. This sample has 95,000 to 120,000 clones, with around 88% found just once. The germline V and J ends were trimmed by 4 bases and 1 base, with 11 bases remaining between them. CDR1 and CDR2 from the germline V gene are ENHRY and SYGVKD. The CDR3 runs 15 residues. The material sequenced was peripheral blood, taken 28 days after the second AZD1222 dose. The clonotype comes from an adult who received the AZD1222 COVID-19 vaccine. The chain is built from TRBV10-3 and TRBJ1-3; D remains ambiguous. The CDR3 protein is CAISGGVESGNTIYF. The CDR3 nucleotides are TGTGCCATCAGTGGGGGAGTGGAGTCTGGAAACACCATATATTTT.